One sample yielded the 8 T cell receptor beta chains listed below, sequenced in a study of T-cell memory formation after mild COVID-19 (dated by TCRdb to the early 2020s). The receptor library was made with 5' RACE. Sequencing took place on an Illumina NovaSeq 6000. TCRdb applied fastp at Q25 and MiXCR to the public reads, then kept only in-frame beta chains. Here each entry gathers all rows of one CDR3 protein and keeps the most common genes and DNA. The sample data list 65,000 to 95,000 distinct CDR3 sequences, and roughly 13% of these were observed just once. The ten largest clonotypes hold less than 45% of the sample. The specimen was PBMCs or a T cell subset sorted from them (not recorded which). The receptors shown here come from a young man who had mild COVID-19 (a few samples of this study predate the infection). The sample titles of this study are shuffled in the database, so cell type and time point are left out; the donor was told from shared clones.

The genes are TRBV29-1 and TRBJ2-5; tentative D call: TRBD1 (6 bases). Germline V lookup: CDR1 SQVTM, CDR2 ANQGSEA. Trimming took 0 bases from V and 14 from J, leaving 13 bases between them. This CDR3 region has 11 residues. CDR3 loop: CSVEDQGLTYF. The CDR3 nucleotides read TGCAGCGTTGAAGATCAGGGGCTCACCTACTTC.

This clonotype has a handful of counts. The chain carries TRBV6-5 and TRBJ2-7; TRBD1 matches 8 bases. The CDR3 sequence is 15 residues long. Germline V lookup: CDR1 MNHEY, CDR2 SVGAGI. J lost 4 bases, V lost 2 bases, and 7 bases had no gene match. As DNA, the CDR3 is TGTGCCAGCAGTTACGGTTCAGGGGGCGGGTACGAGCAGTACGTC. Translating gives CASSYGSGGGYEQYV.

This clonotype has only a few counts. The chain has TRBV5-1 and TRBJ2-7; perhaps TRBD2 as D (5 bases). CDR1 and CDR2 (germline): SGHRS, YFSETQ. Trimming removed 2 bases from V and 4 bases from J, with 10 bases in between. CDR3 length equals 13 residues. This CDR3 is CASSFGRGYEQYV. CDR3 DNA: TGCGCCAGCAGCTTCGGTCGGGGATACGAGCAGTACGTC.

In its sample, this clonotype was seen a few times. The V and J genes are TRBV7-8 and TRBJ2-2; a possible D gene is TRBD2 (5 bases). V was cut by 2 bases and J by 4 bases, with 14 bases left in between. The germline V gene encodes CDR1 SGHVS and CDR2 FQNEAQ. The CDR3 totals 16 residues. The CDR3 region is CASSLYPRVSTGELFF. Written as DNA, the CDR3 is TGTGCCAGCAGCTTATATCCGAGGGTTAGCACCGGGGAGCTGTTTTTT.

The V gene is TRBV18, the J gene TRBJ1-1; 10 bases align to TRBD1. V dropped 6 bases and J dropped 6; count of bases not matched to a gene: 10. The CDR3 is made up of 15 amino acids. Germline lookup yields CDR1 KGHSH and CDR2 LQKENI. CDR3 DNA: TGTGCCAGCTCCCTTGGGGACAGGGGAAATGCTGAAGCTTTCTTT. Its translation is CASSLGDRGNAEAFF. The variable domain in full, with the rest retrieved from reference TRBV18 and TRBJ1-1, is NAGVMQNPRHLVRRRGQEARLRCSPMKGHSHVYWYRQLPEEGLKFMVYLQKENIIDESGMPKERFSAEFPKEGPSILRIQQVVRGDSAAYFCASSLGDRGNAEAFFGQGTRLTVV.

This clonotype has a handful of counts. V usage is TRBV7-9 and J usage is TRBJ2-1; D unresolved. Deletions cut 3 bases from V and 2 bases from J, with 8 bases between. This CDR3 spans 14 amino acids. The germline V gene encodes CDR1 SEHNR and CDR2 FQNEAQ (reference sequence). The CDR3, as DNA: TGTGCCAGCAGCTTGCCTAAAGCCTACAATGAGCAGTTCTTC. Protein: CASSLPKAYNEQFF.

The chain carries TRBV23-1 and TRBJ2-7, with D perhaps TRBD1 or TRBD2 (5 bases each). TRBV23-1 is given ORF status, its function remaining uncertain. Trimming pared 3 bases from V and 2 bases from J, leaving 11 bases between. The length of the CDR3 is 14 residues. CDR3: CASSHGGQAYEQYV. CDR3 bases: TGCGCCAGCAGTCATGGGGGTCAGGCCTACGAGCAGTACGTC.

The gene calls are TRBV7-9 and TRBJ1-6; D gene uncertain. In germline, CDR1 is SEHNR, CDR2 FQNEAQ (reference sequence). CDR3 length: 13 amino acids. The germline V and J ends were trimmed by 5 bases and 14 bases, with 16 bases remaining between them. CDR3 coding DNA: TGTGCCAGCAGCCTCCCGGACCTTGTGGCCCTCCACTTT. It is translated as CASSLPDLVALHF.